The 14 T cell receptor beta chains below all came from one sample that was sequenced in a study of T-cell memory formation after mild COVID-19 (dated by TCRdb to about 2021). The library was made by 5' RACE. The reads were generated on an Illumina NovaSeq 6000. TCRdb reworked the public reads: Q25 trimming with fastp, MiXCR clone assembly, productive beta chains retained. Each CDR3 protein appears once, grouped with its most common genes and DNA. This sample lists 110,000 or so distinct CDR3 sequences; about 20% were detected once. The top ten clonotypes cover approximately 40% of the sample. The sequenced material came from PBMCs or a T cell subset sorted from them (not recorded which). These receptors were taken from a man aged 18 to 30 who had mild COVID-19 (a few samples of this study predate the infection). The sample titles of this study are shuffled in the database, so cell type and time point are left out; the donor was told from shared clones.

J is TRBJ2-2 and V is TRBV11-2; 9 bases are a match to TRBD2. Trimming took 5 bases from V and 5 from J; bases not matched to a gene: 6. From germline, CDR1 is SGHAT and CDR2 FQNNGV. This CDR3 has 15 amino acids. For the CDR3, the DNA is TGTGCCAGCAGCCGACTAGCGGAGGGGACCGGGGAGCTGTTTTTT. Residues: CASSRLAEGTGELFF.

The gene calls are TRBV3-1 and TRBJ1-4; no clear D. The V gene's germline CDR1 is LGHDT and CDR2 YNNKEL (reference sequence). The CDR3 sequence is 18 residues long. Trimming pared 3 bases from V and 5 bases from J, leaving 22 bases between. The CDR3 sequence is CASSQVGLATDINEKLFF. In nucleotides, the CDR3 is TGTGCCAGCAGCCAGGTGGGATTGGCGACCGATATAAATGAAAAACTGTTTTTT.

V gene TRBV20-1 combines with J gene TRBJ2-1; 9 nucleotides align to TRBD2. Germline-derived CDR1 and CDR2 are DFQATT and SNEGSKA (reference sequence). J lost 4 bases, V lost 1 base, and 2 bases had no gene match. CDR3 size: 14 residues. The CDR3 nucleotides read TGCAGTGCTAGAGTGGCGGGGGGGTACAATGAGCAGTTCTTC. Translation: CSARVAGGYNEQFF.

The chain links TRBV7-9 to TRBJ1-1, with D perhaps matching TRBD1 (5 bases). Trimming took off 0 bases at V and 4 bases at J, with 12 bases between the two ends. In germline, CDR1 is SEHNR, CDR2 FQNEAQ (reference sequence). CDR3 length: 15 residues. CDR3 residues: CASSLAQGVSTEAFF. The CDR3, as DNA: TGTGCCAGCAGCTTAGCGCAGGGAGTTTCCACTGAAGCTTTCTTT.

This clonotype turned up a few times. The V call is TRBV29-1, the J call TRBJ2-7, with TRBD1 matching over 7 bases. The CDR3 runs 14 residues. CDR1 and CDR2 (germline): SQVTM, ANQGSEA. V lost 6 bases, J lost 0 bases, and 8 bases stayed unmatched. CDR3 loop: CSVGGQSNSYEQYF. The CDR3 nucleotides read TGCAGCGTAGGGGGACAGTCTAACTCCTACGAGCAGTACTTC.

The chain employs TRBV6-2 or TRBV6-3 and TRBJ2-7, with 8 bases that match TRBD2. After removal of 0 bases from V and 4 bases from J, the junction contained 2 bases not matched to a gene. Germline V CDR1 and CDR2: MNHEY, SVGEGT. The CDR3 runs 14 residues. Here the CDR3 DNA reads TGTGCCAGCAGTTACTCCGGGAGGGGGTACGAGCAGTACGTC. Protein product: CASSYSGRGYEQYV.

V is TRBV7-9 and J is TRBJ2-1; weak D call: TRBD1 (5 bases). The CDR3 contains 13 residues. Deletions cut 6 bases from V and 6 bases from J, with 12 bases between. Germline-derived CDR1 and CDR2 are SEHNR and FQNEAQ (reference sequence). Here the CDR3 DNA reads TGTGCCAGCAGACAGGTTAGGGGCAATGAGCAGTTCTTC. Protein product: CASRQVRGNEQFF.

V usage is TRBV4-3 and J usage is TRBJ2-5; TRBD2 aligns across 15 bases. V lost 0 bases and J lost 5; bases outside the gene matches: 13. Germline CDR1 is LGHNA and CDR2 is YSLEER. This CDR3 is 20 amino acids long. This CDR3 reads CASSQESAWTSGGAYETQYF. The CDR3 nucleotides read TGCGCCAGCAGCCAAGAATCTGCCTGGACTAGCGGGGGGGCTTACGAGACCCAGTACTTC.

This clonotype is judged medium-sized. J is TRBJ2-2 and V is TRBV29-1; 10 positions match TRBD2. The CDR3 contains 14 residues. The V and J ends lost 3 bases and 3 bases, in that order; junction bases with no gene match: 1. Germline CDR1 reads SQVTM; CDR2 reads ANQGSEA. CDR3 DNA: TGCAGCGTTGACAGCGGGGGGGACACCGGGGAGCTGTTTTTT. Encoded protein: CSVDSGGDTGELFF.

J is TRBJ1-1 and V is TRBV7-9, with 8 bases that match TRBD1. From germline, CDR1 is SEHNR and CDR2 FQNEAQ (reference sequence). Trimming at V came to 7 bases and at J to 0 bases, leaving 7 bases not matched to a gene. This CDR3 has 15 residues. The CDR3 is CASTDRGRMNTEAFF. In nucleotides, the CDR3 is TGTGCCAGCACAGACAGGGGTAGGATGAACACTGAAGCTTTCTTT.

The V call is TRBV2, the J call TRBJ2-1; 10 bases fit TRBD1. CDR1 and CDR2 (germline): SNHLY, FYNNEI. J lost 8 bases, V lost 4 bases, and 5 bases had no gene match. This CDR3 is 14 amino acids long. The CDR3 coding sequence is TGTGCCAGCAGTGTAGGGACAGGGGTGGATGAGCAGTTCTTC. This codes for CASSVGTGVDEQFF.

V usage is TRBV29-1 and J usage is TRBJ2-7; TRBD1 matches at 9 bases. With 7 bases clipped from V and 3 bases from J, the junction kept 10 bases outside the gene matches. Germline CDR1 reads SQVTM; CDR2 reads ANQGSEA. The CDR3 runs to 14 residues. The CDR3 DNA reads as TGCAGCGCCAACCTTCCGGGACAGGGCTACGAGCAGTACTTC. Translated: CSANLPGQGYEQYF.

J is TRBJ1-1 and V is TRBV5-1, with unresolved D. This CDR3 has 14 residues. Germline CDR1 reads SGHRS; CDR2 reads YFSETQ. Trimming pared 4 bases from V and 5 bases from J, leaving 15 bases between. The CDR3 DNA sequence: TGCGCCAGCAGCCTGGGCACTGGGAAAACTGAAGCTTTCTTT. This translates into CASSLGTGKTEAFF.

V is TRBV6-5 and J is TRBJ2-7, with D possibly TRBD1 on 5 matching bases. The ends were cut back, 8 bases at V and 7 bases at J, with 18 bases in the middle. The CDR3 extends over 13 amino acids. Germline CDR1 and CDR2: MNHEY and SVGAGI. The CDR3: CASGLPGMGEQYF. The CDR3 DNA sequence: TGTGCCAGCGGCCTCCCAGGGATGGGGGAGCAGTACTTC.